The sequence of this TCR beta chain was determined in a study of blood T cell repertoires in COVID-19 (dated by TCRdb to the early 2020s). Regarding the complete study: Samples covering the acute and convalescent phases of COVID-19 were provided by collaborators in the United States, Italy and Spain. The prospective study material was composed of cDNA or gDNA derived from T cells, B-cell-depleted T cells, or PBMCs. Deeply sampled blood TCRbeta repertoires from subjects exposed to, actively infected with, or recovered from COVID-19 were included in the dataset. A freely available public database, intended as a resource for researchers studying the immune response to SARS-CoV-2, is where the repertoires were released. Samples were obtained from the ongoing ImmuneRACE study (first 160 participants) and from 1,000 to 1,500 subjects provided by 6 global collaborators. Nearly every sample came with metadata listing a de-identified subject ID, COVID-19 status, age in years and sex. HLA class I and class II types, where available, came from metadata supplied by the sample provider rather than from assay-based typing. General findings and caveats noted by the study authors: How much clinical and demographic metadata was included differed by source and by participant, and the metadata was provided uncurated.

The immunoSEQ Assay, a bias-controlled multiplex PCR, was used to amplify TCRbeta CDR3 regions from genomic DNA. On the study's bioinformatics: The number of nucleated cells in each sample was estimated from the amplification of reference gene primers within the assay. Sequence reads were collapsed and filtered to measure the absolute abundance of every unique TCRbeta CDR3 rearrangement. For each sample, productive Simpson clonality was calculated as the square root of Simpson's diversity index over productive rearrangements. Here the immuneACCESS table is served through TCRdb, limited to in-frame sequences with V and J called. Missing clones are a known gap in these copies; in checked studies unresolved V genes cover under half, and the rest lacks a known reason. Clonal size and the V and J genes are those of that table, whereas D and trimming came from the DNA. Counted in this sample were 180,000 or so clones; 89% of them appeared once. The top ten clones comprise 6.5% to 8.5% of the sample.

Details on this clone: Its antigen is still unknown. No clone much larger than this one lies a single base away; base qualities are absent.

Collaborating institutions collected whole blood in K2EDTA tubes following their own protocols. Collaborator samples were shipped for TCRbeta analysis as frozen whole blood, isolated PBMCs, or DNA extracted from either sample type. The germline V gene encodes CDR1 LGHDT and CDR2 YNNKEL (reference sequence). The cysteine opens and the phenylalanine closes a CDR3 of 13 amino acids. Only the CDR3 portion is preserved as DNA: 39 bases, with reading frame beginning at the first base. The junction carries 16 bases between V and J, which are trimmed by 1 base and 15 bases respectively. The specimen was peripheral blood. Recombination connected TRBV3-1 (or the pseudogene TRBV3-2) to TRBJ2-1, with TRBD2 as a weak D call on 6 bases. This sequence was found in a man aged 40-49 years with acute or convalescent COVID-19. In nucleotides, the sequence is TGTGCCAGCAGCCAAGGCGGGGCTAGCATGACGTTCTTC. It specifies CASSQGGASMTFF.